The 23 T cell receptor beta chains reported below all come from one sample, sequenced in a study of cytomegalovirus exposure and HLA in healthy donors. This table comes from immunoSEQ multiplex PCR, and its TCRdb copy is limited to in-frame clones, with some not included. This table has more than 100,000 clones, around nine tenths appearing once. Sequencing was carried out using PBMCs. The origin of the receptors is a woman younger than 30 in good health and CMV-seropositive.

V and J are TRBV7-9 and TRBJ2-7; 10 bases agree with TRBD2. There are 15 residues in the CDR3. The trim removed 4 bases at V and 4 bases at J, leaving 7 bases unmatched. Germline V gene data show CDR1 as SEHNR and CDR2 as FQNEAQ (reference sequence). The DNA of the CDR3 is TGTGCCAGCAGCTCCAGGACTAGCGGATGGTACGAGCAGTACTTC. It is translated as CASSSRTSGWYEQYF. Full variable domain (missing parts from reference TRBV7-9 and TRBJ2-7): DTGVSQNPRHKITKRGQNVTFRCDPISEHNRLYWYRQTLGQGPEFLTYFQNEAQLEKSRLLSDRFSAERPKGSFSTLEIQRTEQGDSAMYLCASSSRTSGWYEQYFGPGTRLTVT.

The chain is built from TRBV14 and TRBJ1-3, with D unresolved. From germline, CDR1 is SGHDN and CDR2 FVKESK. This CDR3 spans 15 amino acids. Trimming cost V 2 bases and J 0 bases, with 8 bases left between them. The CDR3 loop reads CASSQFLLSGNTIYF. CDR3 sequence (DNA): TGTGCCAGCAGCCAATTCCTCCTCTCTGGAAACACCATATATTTT.

V and J are TRBV7-8 and TRBJ1-1, with D perhaps TRBD1 (6 bases). Trimming left V 2 bases short and J 4 bases short, with 14 bases between. The CDR3 totals 15 residues. Germline assignment: CDR1 SGHVS and CDR2 FQNEAQ. Written as DNA, the CDR3 is TGTGCCAGCAGCTTAAACACAGGGTCCAGCACTGAAGCTTTCTTT. Protein: CASSLNTGSSTEAFF.

This clone was seen a few times. This rearrangement joins TRBV5-6 to TRBJ2-7; 8 bases agree with TRBD1. After removal of 6 bases from V and 3 bases from J, the junction contained 8 bases not matched to a gene. CDR1 and CDR2 from the germline V gene are SGHDT and YYEEEE. The CDR3 length is 14 residues. The CDR3 protein is CASIKDRDVYEQYF. CDR3 DNA: TGTGCCAGCATCAAGGACAGGGATGTCTACGAGCAGTACTTC.

This chain connects TRBV5-6 to TRBJ2-1; TRBD2 matches at 9 bases. The V gene's germline CDR1 is SGHDT and CDR2 YYEEEE. After removal of 4 bases from V and 12 bases from J, the junction contained 11 bases not matched to a gene. CDR3 length: 14 amino acids. The CDR3 DNA reads as TGTGCCAGCAGCCTAGGACTAGCGAGGTCACGGCAGTTCTTC. Translating it yields CASSLGLARSRQFF.

The rearrangement joins TRBV19 to TRBJ1-1; 8 positions match TRBD1. This CDR3 is 15 amino acids long. The junction had 4 bases not matched to a gene; V was cut back by 3 bases and J by 1 base. The germline gives CDR1 LNHDA, CDR2 SQIVND (reference sequence). As DNA, the CDR3 is TGTGCCAGTAGTATTGGTACAGGGGGGAACACTGAAGCTTTCTTT. This gives the protein CASSIGTGGNTEAFF.

V usage is TRBV30 and J usage is TRBJ1-6; 8 bases align to TRBD1. This CDR3 has 15 residues. The J segment lost 7 bases and the V segment lost 1 base, leaving 6 bases of the junction unmatched. Germline CDR1 is GTSNPN and CDR2 is SVGIG (reference sequence). This CDR3 reads CAWSARTGNNSPLHF. The CDR3 DNA reads TGTGCCTGGAGTGCTAGGACAGGGAACAATTCACCCCTCCACTTT.

The chain has TRBV7-9 and TRBJ1-1; D remains unclear. Trimming removed 3 bases at V and 0 bases at J, with 5 bases between. CDR3 length: 13 residues. In germline, CDR1 is SEHNR, CDR2 FQNEAQ (reference sequence). The CDR3 is CASSFAVNTEAFF. Written as DNA, the CDR3 is TGTGCCAGCAGCTTTGCGGTGAACACTGAAGCTTTCTTT.

V gene TRBV19 combines with J gene TRBJ2-3; 9 bases map to TRBD1. Germline V CDR1 and CDR2: LNHDA, SQIVND (reference sequence). V was clipped by 3 bases and J by 3 bases; unmatched bases: 4. CDR3 length equals 15 residues. The CDR3 coding sequence is TGTGCCAGTAGTATTGGGACAGGGTTTACAGATACGCAGTATTTT. Translating gives CASSIGTGFTDTQYF.

The genes are TRBV6-1 and TRBJ1-5; D gene unclear. Germline V gives CDR1 MNHNS, CDR2 SASEGT. With 0 bases removed from V and 2 bases from J, the gap between germline ends came to 8 bases. The CDR3 extends over 15 amino acids. The CDR3 coding sequence is TGTGCCAGCAGTGAAGCGGTGAGGGGCAATCAGCCCCAGCATTTT. This sequence encodes CASSEAVRGNQPQHF.

The V and J genes are TRBV6-5 and TRBJ2-1; 7 nucleotides match TRBD1. CDR1 MNHEY and CDR2 SVGAGI come from the germline V gene. CDR3 length equals 16 residues. After removal of 0 bases from V and 4 bases from J, the junction contained 6 bases not matched to a gene. The CDR3 protein is CASSYSPGQLYNEQFF. In nucleotides, the CDR3 is TGTGCCAGCAGTTACTCTCCGGGACAGCTGTACAATGAGCAGTTCTTC.

The chain carries TRBV5-6 and TRBJ2-5, with a weak D call TRBD2 (6 bases). V gave up 5 bases and J gave up 6 bases, with 14 bases separating them. The CDR3 runs to 13 residues. CDR1 and CDR2 from the germline V gene are SGHDT and YYEEEE. CDR3 DNA sequence: TGTGCCAGCAGGTTTTGGAGGGAGAAGACCCAGTACTTC. Amino acids: CASRFWREKTQYF.

This clone was recorded once. This rearrangement joins TRBV11-2 to TRBJ2-7; 10 nucleotides agree with TRBD2. The CDR3 totals 14 residues. Germline loops: CDR1 SGHAT, CDR2 FQNNGV. J lost 4 bases, V lost 2 bases, and 2 bases had no gene match. CDR3 nucleotides: TGTGCCAGCAGCTTACCTAGCGGGGGATACGAGCAGTACTTC. It specifies CASSLPSGGYEQYF.

This chain joins TRBV28 and TRBJ2-1; 10 nucleotides line up with TRBD2. In germline, CDR1 is MDHEN, CDR2 SYDVKM. V shed 3 bases and J 6 bases; nucleotides not matched to a gene: 8. The CDR3 runs to 16 residues. CDR3 DNA: TGTGCCAGCAGTTTCGGGAGCGGGAGGGCTATCAATGAGCAGTTCTTC. It yields the protein CASSFGSGRAINEQFF.

V is TRBV5-1 and J is TRBJ2-3; 10 bases line up with TRBD2. Germline V gene lookup returns CDR1 SGHRS and CDR2 YFSETQ. With V trimmed by 4 bases and J by 0 bases, 8 bases remained unmatched. The CDR3 runs 17 residues. CDR3 DNA sequence: TGCGCCAGCAGCATCATAGCGGGAGGAACTAGCACAGATACGCAGTATTTT. It is translated as CASSIIAGGTSTDTQYF.

The chain uses TRBV6-5 and TRBJ1-2; D gene uncertain. With 6 bases removed from V and 7 bases from J, the gap between germline ends came to 12 bases. This CDR3 is 12 amino acids long. Germline V gene data show CDR1 as MNHEY and CDR2 as SVGAGI. The CDR3 nucleotides are TGTGCCAGCAGGCCTGCCCGGGGTGGCTACACCTTC. Protein product: CASRPARGGYTF.

The gene calls are TRBV30 and TRBJ2-7; a possible D gene is TRBD2 (6 bases). Germline CDR1 GTSNPN, CDR2 SVGIG (reference sequence). V was cut by 5 bases and J by 0 bases, with 17 bases left in between. The CDR3 is 15 amino acids. Here the CDR3 DNA reads TGTGCCTGGGGGGGGTCGGCAGAGAGCTCCTACGAGCAGTACTTC. It is translated as CAWGGSAESSYEQYF.

This clone has only one observation. The V call is TRBV5-5, the J call TRBJ1-2; D not certain. The germline V gene encodes CDR1 SGHKS and CDR2 YYEKEE (reference sequence). Deletions cut 1 base from V and 0 bases from J, with 13 bases between. The CDR3 has 16 residues. The CDR3 coding sequence is TGTGCCAGCAGCTTGTATCTGACCCTAGCTAACTATGGCTACACCTTC. This sequence encodes CASSLYLTLANYGYTF.

The V and J genes are TRBV5-1 and TRBJ2-1; D unclear. The CDR3 is 14 amino acids. Trimming took off 0 bases at V and 6 bases at J, with 10 bases between the two ends. Germline-derived CDR1 and CDR2 are SGHRS and YFSETQ. CDR3 nucleotides: TGCGCCAGCAGCTTGGAACTAACCAGCAATGAGCAGTTCTTC. This encodes CASSLELTSNEQFF.

This chain connects TRBV11-3 to TRBJ2-5; 8 positions match TRBD2. V trimming: 7 bases; J trimming: 4 bases; junction bases outside the gene matches: 14. The germline V gene encodes CDR1 SGHNT and CDR2 YENEEA. The CDR3 spans 16 residues. The CDR3 protein is CASNPKPAGEGETQYF. DNA of the CDR3: TGTGCCAGCAACCCTAAGCCAGCGGGAGAAGGAGAGACCCAGTACTTC. Combining the CDR3 with reference TRBV11-3 and TRBJ2-5 gives the whole variable domain EAGVVQSPRYKIIEKKQPVAFWCNPISGHNTLYWYLQNLGQGPELLIRYENEEAVDDSQLPKDRFSAERLKGVDSTLKIQPAELGDSAVYLCASNPKPAGEGETQYFGPGTRLLVL.

This chain connects TRBV14 to TRBJ2-6, with a weak D call TRBD2 (5 bases). CDR1 and CDR2 (germline): SGHDN, FVKESK. There are 16 residues in the CDR3. Trimming removed 1 base from V and 2 bases from J, with 9 bases in between. The CDR3 DNA reads as TGTGCCAGCAGCCAAGCGGGAAGGGCTGGGGCCAACGTCCTGACTTTC. Translating gives CASSQAGRAGANVLTF.

The rearrangement links TRBV19 to TRBJ2-2; TRBD1 matches 7 bases. The trim removed 4 bases at V and 6 bases at J, leaving 2 bases unmatched. Germline loops: CDR1 LNHDA, CDR2 SQIVND (reference sequence). The CDR3 runs 13 residues. The CDR3 bases are TGTGCCAGTAGTAACGACAGGGCCGGGGAGCTGTTTTTT. As protein: CASSNDRAGELFF.

This clone occurred once. V gene TRBV11-2 combines with J gene TRBJ1-2, with D tentatively TRBD1 (6 bases). CDR1 and CDR2 (germline): SGHAT, FQNNGV. CDR3 length: 13 residues. V gave up 2 bases and J gave up 3 bases, with 7 bases separating them. CDR3 nucleotide sequence: TGTGCCAGCAGCTTATCAGGGGACTATGGCTACACCTTC. It specifies CASSLSGDYGYTF.